This TCR beta chain is from a study of blood T cell repertoires in COVID-19. TCRdb's table, derived via immunoSEQ multiplex PCR, lists solely in-frame clones and lacks some. The sample has roughly 200,000 clones, 86% seen once. The CDR3 extends over 13 amino acids. Germline V CDR1 and CDR2: MGHDK, SYGVNS. V lost 3 bases to trimming and J lost 10 bases, with 13 bases between them. Sequenced input: PBMCs or T cells enriched from blood (not recorded which). The genes are TRBV25-1 and TRBJ2-1; TRBD2 is a possible D gene (6 bases). This TCR was recovered from a woman aged 30 to 39 who had recovered from COVID-19. Here the CDR3 reads CASSDMNGREQFF. The CDR3 DNA is TGTGCCAGCAGTGACATGAACGGGAGAGAGCAGTTCTTC.